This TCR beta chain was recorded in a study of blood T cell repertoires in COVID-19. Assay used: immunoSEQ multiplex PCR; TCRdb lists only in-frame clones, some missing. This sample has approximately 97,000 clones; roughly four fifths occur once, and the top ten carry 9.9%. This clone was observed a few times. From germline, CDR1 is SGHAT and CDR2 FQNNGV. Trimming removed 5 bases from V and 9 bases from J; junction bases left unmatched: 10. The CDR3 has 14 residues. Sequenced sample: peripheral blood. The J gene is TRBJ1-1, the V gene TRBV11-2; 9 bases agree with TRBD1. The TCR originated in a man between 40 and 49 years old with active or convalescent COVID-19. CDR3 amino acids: CASSQERTGVKAFF. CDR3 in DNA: TGTGCCAGCAGCCAGGAGCGGACAGGGGTAAAAGCTTTCTTT.